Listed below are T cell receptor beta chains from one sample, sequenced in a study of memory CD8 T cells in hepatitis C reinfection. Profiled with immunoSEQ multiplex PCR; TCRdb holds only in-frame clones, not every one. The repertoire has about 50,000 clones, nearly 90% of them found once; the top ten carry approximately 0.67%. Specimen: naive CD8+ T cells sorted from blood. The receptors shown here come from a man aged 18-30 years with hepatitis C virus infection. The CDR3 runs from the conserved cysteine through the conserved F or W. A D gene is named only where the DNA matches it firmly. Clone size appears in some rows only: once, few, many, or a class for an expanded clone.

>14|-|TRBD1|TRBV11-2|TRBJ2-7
CASSLGGTGLEQYF
TGTGCCAGCAGCCTTGGTGGGACAGGGCTCGAGCAGTACTTC
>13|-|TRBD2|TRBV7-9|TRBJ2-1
CASRNSGGNEQFF
TGTGCCAGCAGAAACAGCGGGGGTAATGAGCAGTTCTTC
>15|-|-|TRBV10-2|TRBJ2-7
CASSESPGASYEQYF
TGCGCCAGCAGTGAGTCCCCAGGGGCCTCCTACGAGCAGTACTTC
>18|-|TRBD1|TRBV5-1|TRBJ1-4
CASSSTGTGGFANEKLFF
TGCGCCAGCAGCTCGACGGGGACAGGGGGCTTTGCTAATGAAAAACTGTTTTTT
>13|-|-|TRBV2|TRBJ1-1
CASTLGHYQEAFF
TGTGCCAGCACCTTGGGACACTATCAAGAAGCTTTCTTT
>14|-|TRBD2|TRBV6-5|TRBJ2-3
CASNPSGSPGTQYF
TGTGCCAGCAATCCTAGCGGGAGCCCGGGTACGCAGTATTTT
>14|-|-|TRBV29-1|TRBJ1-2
CSALTGFLNDGYTF
TGCAGCGCGTTAACAGGGTTTTTGAACGATGGCTACACCTTC
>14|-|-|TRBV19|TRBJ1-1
CASSIDLGQTEAFF
TGTGCCAGTAGTATAGATCTTGGACAGACTGAAGCTTTCTTT
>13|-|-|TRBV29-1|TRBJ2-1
CSVEEGSYNEQFF
TGCAGCGTTGAGGAGGGTTCCTACAATGAGCAGTTCTTC
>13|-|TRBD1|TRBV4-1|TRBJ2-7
CASSPRQGYEQYF
TGCGCCAGCAGCCCCCGACAGGGTTACGAGCAGTACTTC
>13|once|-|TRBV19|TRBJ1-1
CASSRTVNTEAFF
TGTGCCAGTAGTAGGACAGTGAACACTGAAGCTTTCTTT
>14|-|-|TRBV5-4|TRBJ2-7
CASSLGLSRYEQYF
TGTGCCAGCAGCTTAGGACTGAGTCGGTACGAGCAGTACTTC
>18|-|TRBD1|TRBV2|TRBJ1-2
CASSWDRESELGNYGYTF
TGTGCCAGCAGTTGGGACAGGGAATCGGAATTGGGGAACTATGGCTACACCTTC
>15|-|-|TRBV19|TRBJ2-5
CASSNPRDIQETQYF
TGTGCCAGTAGTAATCCCCGGGACATCCAAGAGACCCAGTACTTC
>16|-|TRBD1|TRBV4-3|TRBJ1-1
CASSQDPDRVGTEAFF
TGCGCCAGCAGCCAAGATCCGGACAGGGTTGGAACTGAAGCTTTCTTT
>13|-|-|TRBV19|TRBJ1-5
CASSPLGDQPQHF
TGTGCCAGTAGTCCCCTGGGAGATCAGCCCCAGCATTTT
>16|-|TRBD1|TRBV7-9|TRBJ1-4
CASSLQGAATNEKLFF
TGTGCCAGCAGTTTACAGGGGGCCGCAACTAATGAAAAACTGTTTTTT
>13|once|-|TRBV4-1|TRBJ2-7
CASSQGTGLEQYF
TGCGCCAGCAGCCAAGGCACAGGGCTCGAGCAGTACTTC
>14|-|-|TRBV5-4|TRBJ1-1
CASSFGQGGAEAFF
TGTGCCAGCAGCTTCGGTCAGGGAGGCGCTGAAGCTTTCTTT
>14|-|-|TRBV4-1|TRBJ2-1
CASSPRAGYNEQFF
TGCGCCAGCAGCCCCCGTGCGGGCTACAATGAGCAGTTCTTC
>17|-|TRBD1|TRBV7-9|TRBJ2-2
CASTPGTGGPNTGELFF
TGTGCCAGCACCCCTGGGACAGGGGGCCCGAACACCGGGGAGCTGTTTTTT
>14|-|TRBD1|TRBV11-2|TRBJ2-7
CASSSGTGSYEQYF
TGTGCCAGCAGCTCCGGGACAGGGTCCTACGAGCAGTACTTC
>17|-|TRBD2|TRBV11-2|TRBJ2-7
CASSFPPGLAGEYEQYF
TGTGCCAGCAGCTTCCCCCCGGGACTAGCGGGAGAGTACGAGCAGTACTTC
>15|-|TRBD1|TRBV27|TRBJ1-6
CASSLGTGYFSPLHF
TGTGCCAGCAGTTTAGGGACAGGGTATTTTTCACCCCTCCACTTT
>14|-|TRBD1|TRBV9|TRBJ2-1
CASSVGQGRDEQFF
TGTGCCAGCAGCGTAGGACAGGGGCGAGATGAGCAGTTCTTC
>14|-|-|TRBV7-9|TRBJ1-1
CASSLALMNTEAFF
TGTGCCAGCAGCTTAGCCCTTATGAACACTGAAGCTTTCTTT
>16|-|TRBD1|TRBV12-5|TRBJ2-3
CASGLIPGTGADTQYF
TGTGCTAGTGGTTTGATCCCCGGGACAGGGGCAGATACGCAGTATTTT
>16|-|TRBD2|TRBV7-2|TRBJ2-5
CASSLGGRGMQETQYF
TGTGCCAGCAGCTTAGGTGGGCGGGGGATGCAAGAGACCCAGTACTTC
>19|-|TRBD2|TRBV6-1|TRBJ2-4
CASSGPGGLAGVAKNIQYF
TGTGCCAGCAGTGGGCCCGGGGGACTAGCGGGGGTAGCCAAAAACATTCAGTACTTC
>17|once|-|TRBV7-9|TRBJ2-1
CASSLSGLAGSYNEQFF
TGTGCCAGCAGCTTATCCGGGCTAGCAGGCTCCTACAATGAGCAGTTCTTC
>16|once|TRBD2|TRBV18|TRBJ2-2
CASSPIAGVATGELFF
TGTGCCAGCTCACCGATAGCGGGAGTCGCGACCGGGGAGCTGTTTTTT
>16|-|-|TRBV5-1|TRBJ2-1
CASSADSRGSDNEQFF
TGCGCCAGCAGCGCAGACAGCCGTGGAAGCGACAATGAGCAGTTCTTC
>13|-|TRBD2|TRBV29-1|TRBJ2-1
CSPGLAGRNEQFF
TGCAGCCCGGGACTAGCGGGGAGGAATGAGCAGTTCTTC